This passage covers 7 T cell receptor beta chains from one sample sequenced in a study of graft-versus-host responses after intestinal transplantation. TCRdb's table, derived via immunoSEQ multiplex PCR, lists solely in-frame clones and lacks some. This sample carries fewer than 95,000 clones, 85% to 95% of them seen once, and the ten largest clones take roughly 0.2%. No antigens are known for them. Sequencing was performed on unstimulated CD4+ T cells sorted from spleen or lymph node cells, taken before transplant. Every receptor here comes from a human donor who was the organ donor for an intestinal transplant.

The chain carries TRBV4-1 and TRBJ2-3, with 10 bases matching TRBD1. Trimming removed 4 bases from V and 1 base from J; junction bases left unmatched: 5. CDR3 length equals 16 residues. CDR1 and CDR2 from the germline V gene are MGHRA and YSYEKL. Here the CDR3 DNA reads TGCGCCAGCAGCCGAACCGGACAGGGGGGCACAGATACGCAGTATTTT. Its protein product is CASSRTGQGGTDTQYF.

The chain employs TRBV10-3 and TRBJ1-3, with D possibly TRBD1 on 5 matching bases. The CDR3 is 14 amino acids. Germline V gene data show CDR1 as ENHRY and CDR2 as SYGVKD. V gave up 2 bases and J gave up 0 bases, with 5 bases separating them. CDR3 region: CAISEGHSGNTIYF. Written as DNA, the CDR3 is TGTGCCATCAGTGAGGGACACTCTGGAAACACCATATATTTT.

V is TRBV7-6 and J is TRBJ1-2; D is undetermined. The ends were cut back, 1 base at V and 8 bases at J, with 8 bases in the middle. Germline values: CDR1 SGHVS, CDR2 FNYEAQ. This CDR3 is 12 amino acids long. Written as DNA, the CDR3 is TGTGCCAGCAGCTTAGAAGGGTTCGGCTACACCTTC. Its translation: CASSLEGFGYTF.

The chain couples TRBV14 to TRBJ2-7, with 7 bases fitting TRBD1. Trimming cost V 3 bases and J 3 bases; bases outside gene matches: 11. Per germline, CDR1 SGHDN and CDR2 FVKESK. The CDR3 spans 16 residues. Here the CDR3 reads CASSHDLGTDYYEQYF. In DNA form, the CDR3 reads TGTGCCAGCAGCCATGACCTCGGGACAGATTACTACGAGCAGTACTTC. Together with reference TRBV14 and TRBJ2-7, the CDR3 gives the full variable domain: EAGVTQFPSHSVIEKGQTVTLRCDPISGHDNLYWYRRVMGKEIKFLLHFVKESKQDESGMPNNRFLAERTGGTYSTLKVQPAELEDSGVYFCASSHDLGTDYYEQYFGPGTRLTVT.

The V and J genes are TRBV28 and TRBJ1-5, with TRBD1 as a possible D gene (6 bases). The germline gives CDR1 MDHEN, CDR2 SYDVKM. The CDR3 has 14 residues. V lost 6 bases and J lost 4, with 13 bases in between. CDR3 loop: CASSQRQANQPQHF. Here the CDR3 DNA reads TGTGCCAGCAGCCAGAGACAGGCGAATCAGCCCCAGCATTTT.

This CDR3 is CASSIYGGADNEQFF. The CDR3 DNA sequence: TGTGCCAGTAGTATATATGGGGGGGCGGACAATGAGCAGTTCTTC. The rearrangement joins TRBV19 to TRBJ2-1; possible D gene TRBD2, 7 bases. Trimming removed 2 bases from V and 5 bases from J, with 13 bases in between. The CDR3 is 15 residues long. Germline-derived CDR1 and CDR2 are LNHDA and SQIVND (reference sequence). Full variable domain (outside the CDR3, taken from reference TRBV19 and TRBJ2-1): DGGITQSPKYLFRKEGQNVTLSCEQNLNHDAMYWYRQDPGQGLRLIYYSQIVNDFQKGDIAEGYSVSREKKESFPLTVTSAQKNPTAFYLCASSIYGGADNEQFFGPGTRLTVL.

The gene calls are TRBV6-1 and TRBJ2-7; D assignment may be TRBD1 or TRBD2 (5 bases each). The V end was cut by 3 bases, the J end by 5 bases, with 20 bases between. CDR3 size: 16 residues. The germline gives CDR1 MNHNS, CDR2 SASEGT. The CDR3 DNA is TGTGCCAGCAGTGACCCCACGTTAAGAGGGGCCAACGAGCAGTACTTC. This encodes CASSDPTLRGANEQYF.